This TCR beta chain stems from a study of human T cells and chemical hapten exposure. The wider study: 2% DPC applied to an approximately 2 cm by approximately 2 cm arm area sensitized donors. Small differences in pooled library volume mainly drove the variation in TCR yields per sample.

This sample's time point: pre-sensitization, week 0. Treatment indicated: therapeutic diphenylcyclopropenone sensitization with weekly scalp DPC. Phlebotomy was performed prior to application of every patch test. This clonotype was counted ten times or more. Antigen unknown. Using its own MiXCR run on the RACE reads, TCRdb lists one record per CDR3 protein. The sample has more than 80,000 distinct CDR3 sequences, around 10% seen once. Study outcomes and limitations: Healthy people's immune response may differ from that of the donors, who had alopecia.

CDR1 and CDR2 from the germline V gene are MDHEN and SYDVKM. Unmatched junction bases numbered 2, after V lost 3 bases and J lost 2 bases. The CDR3 consists of 14 residues. Sequencing was performed on whole blood, taken in connection with sensitization to the hapten diphenylcyclopropenone (DPC). The sequence was collected from a woman between 50 and 59 years old with alopecia areata. Some clones in this sample may be carry-over from other donors' samples. The chain combines TRBV28 with TRBJ2-3; 7 positions agree with TRBD1. The CDR3 region is CASSFRGITDTQYF. Here the CDR3 DNA reads TGTGCCAGCAGTTTCAGGGGGATCACAGATACGCAGTATTTT.